Listed here are 3 T cell receptor beta chains from one sample, sequenced in a study of neoadjuvant anti-PD-1 for oral cavity cancer. The time point was: after neoadjuvant nivolumab, at surgical resection. Assay: immunoSEQ multiplex PCR; the TCRdb copy retains only in-frame clones and omits some. Among over 65,000 clones, roughly 84% were seen once, and the ten largest hold roughly 3.4%. Source: PBMCs, taken after nivolumab (anti-PD-1) treatment. These receptors were taken from a person between 35 and 79 years old with oral cavity squamous cell carcinoma.

This sequence joins TRBV9 and TRBJ1-5; D ambiguous. V was shortened by 0 bases and J by 7 bases, with 8 bases between the two germline ends. This CDR3 contains 13 residues. Per germline, CDR1 SGDLS and CDR2 YYNGEE. The CDR3 DNA follows: TGTGCCAGCAGCGTAGGGACCCTCCAGCCCCAGCATTTT. As protein: CASSVGTLQPQHF.

The chain couples TRBV19 to TRBJ2-4; D ambiguous. CDR3 length: 13 residues. Trimming left V 9 bases short and J 2 bases short, with 11 bases between. The germline V gene has CDR1 LNHDA and CDR2 SQIVND (reference sequence). The CDR3 bases are TGTGCCAGCACTCCATCATCCAAAAACATTCAGTACTTC. The encoded protein is CASTPSSKNIQYF.

This clone has only a few counts. The chain joins TRBV30 to TRBJ1-1, with D possibly matching TRBD1 (6 bases). The V gene lost 2 bases and the J gene lost 3 bases, with 19 bases spanning the gap. From germline, CDR1 is GTSNPN and CDR2 SVGIG (reference sequence). The CDR3 contains 16 residues. CDR3 DNA sequence: TGTGCCTGGAGTTTTCTGGGGGCAAAATGGGACACTGAAGCTTTCTTT. This translates into CAWSFLGAKWDTEAFF.